These 26 T cell receptor beta chains share one sample of origin, sequenced in a study of blood T cell repertoires in COVID-19. Profiled with immunoSEQ multiplex PCR; TCRdb holds only in-frame clones, not every one. The sample contains over 150,000 clones, approximately 78% of which appear only once. The specimen was PBMCs or T cells enriched from blood (not recorded which). Receptors originate from a woman in her forties or fifties who had recovered from COVID-19.

For the CDR3, the DNA is TGTGCCAGCAGTTTGTTGGGCCCGGAAAGCTCTGGAAACACCATATATTTT. This gives the protein CASSLLGPESSGNTIYF. V and J are TRBV28 and TRBJ1-3; D ambiguous. The CDR3 covers 17 residues. Germline-derived CDR1 and CDR2 are MDHEN and SYDVKM. V dropped 3 bases and J dropped 0 bases, with 15 bases sitting between them.

The chain combines TRBV6-1 with TRBJ1-5; 8 positions agree with TRBD1. The CDR3 loop spans 16 amino acids. Germline CDR1 reads MNHNS; CDR2 reads SASEGT. J was trimmed by 1 base and V by 4 bases; bases with no gene match: 6. The CDR3: CASSARGQMSNQPQHF. CDR3 nucleotide sequence: TGTGCCAGCAGTGCCAGGGGGCAGATGAGCAATCAGCCCCAGCATTTT.

CDR3 region: CASSQTYDGATDTQYF. CDR3 nucleotides: TGTGCCAGCAGCCAAACCTACGATGGTGCCACAGATACGCAGTATTTT. J is TRBJ2-3 and V is TRBV3-1 (or the pseudogene TRBV3-2); D not resolved. Germline CDR1 and CDR2: LGHDT and YNNKEL (reference sequence). The CDR3 contains 16 residues. V lost 2 bases, J lost 2 bases, and 14 bases lay in between.

The V and J genes are TRBV7-2 and TRBJ1-1, with 7 bases fitting TRBD1. The CDR3 contains 14 residues. Germline assignment: CDR1 SGHTA and CDR2 FQGNSA. Trimming removed 4 bases from V and 2 bases from J; junction bases left unmatched: 4. The CDR3 sequence: CASSSSGGNTEAFF. The CDR3 bases are TGTGCCAGCAGCTCCTCAGGGGGAAACACTGAAGCTTTCTTT.

The chain recombines TRBV15 with TRBJ1-1, with D unclear. Germline loops: CDR1 LNHNV, CDR2 YYDKDF (reference sequence). CDR3 length: 15 residues. The V gene lost 0 bases and the J gene lost 0 bases, with 8 bases spanning the gap. As DNA, the CDR3 is TGTGCCACCAGCAGAGAAATTACTATGAACACTGAAGCTTTCTTT. Amino acids: CATSREITMNTEAFF.

This sequence joins TRBV15 and TRBJ1-6; TRBD1 is a possible D gene (6 bases). CDR1 is LNHNV and CDR2 is YYDKDF in the germline V gene (reference sequence). V lost 5 bases, J lost 3 bases, and 14 bases lay in between. CDR3 length: 16 residues. Written as DNA, the CDR3 is TGTGCCACCAGCCTTGACAGGTCCCTCTATAATTCACCCCTCCACTTT. Translated: CATSLDRSLYNSPLHF.

The chain has TRBV7-2 and TRBJ2-7; 8 nucleotides align to TRBD2. The length of the CDR3 is 15 residues. V lost 1 base, J lost 4 bases, and 6 bases stayed unmatched. Germline V gives CDR1 SGHTA, CDR2 FQGNSA. CDR3 residues: CASSLVAGGPYEQYF. In DNA, the CDR3 is TGTGCCAGCAGCTTAGTGGCGGGAGGACCATACGAGCAGTACTTC.

V and J are TRBV7-2 and TRBJ1-5; possible D gene TRBD1, 5 bases. V lost 5 bases to trimming and J lost 3 bases, with 11 bases between them. Looked up from germline, CDR1 is SGHTA and CDR2 is FQGNSA. The CDR3 consists of 14 residues. CDR3 sequence: CASSLREANQPQHF. The CDR3 DNA reads TGTGCCAGCAGCCTCAGGGAGGCCAATCAGCCCCAGCATTTT.

The chain employs TRBV6-6 and TRBJ2-7, with 10 bases lining up with TRBD2. J gave up 2 bases and V 0 bases, and 4 bases lay outside the gene matches. CDR1 MNHNY and CDR2 SVGAGI come from the germline V gene (reference sequence). The CDR3 totals 16 residues. The CDR3 nucleotides read TGTGCCAGCAGTTACTCGAGGACTAGCGGAACCTACGAGCAGTACTTC. It yields the protein CASSYSRTSGTYEQYF.

This clone came up once. The V call is TRBV5-1, the J call TRBJ1-5; the D is unclear. The CDR3 is 15 residues long. The ends were cut back, 0 bases at V and 3 bases at J, with 10 bases in the middle. Germline V lookup: CDR1 SGHRS, CDR2 YFSETQ. CDR3 region: CASSLGASYNQPQHF. CDR3 sequence (DNA): TGCGCCAGCAGCTTGGGGGCCTCTTACAATCAGCCCCAGCATTTT.

This chain connects TRBV3-1 (or the pseudogene TRBV3-2) to TRBJ2-2; 12 bases align to TRBD2. Trimming at V came to 1 base and at J to 6 bases, leaving 6 bases not matched to a gene. This CDR3 spans 17 amino acids. The V gene's germline CDR1 is LGHDT and CDR2 YNNKEL (reference sequence). The CDR3 coding sequence is TGTGCCAGCAGCCAAGCGCCCGGACTAGCGGGATCCGGGGAGCTGTTTTTT. It yields the protein CASSQAPGLAGSGELFF.

This chain joins TRBV18 and TRBJ1-2, with TRBD1 matching over 7 bases. The CDR3 runs to 14 residues. Losses at the gene ends were 3 bases for V and 6 bases for J; bases not matched to a gene: 7. Germline lookup yields CDR1 KGHSH and CDR2 LQKENI. This chain's CDR3 is CASSPEGASNGYTF. The CDR3 bases are TGTGCCAGCTCACCGGAGGGGGCATCAAATGGCTACACCTTC.

The genes are TRBV10-3 and TRBJ1-1, with 8 bases identical to TRBD1. The CDR3 is 13 residues long. J was trimmed by 1 base and V by 5 bases; bases with no gene match: 0. CDR1 is ENHRY, CDR2 SYGVKD, per germline. The DNA for the CDR3 is TGTGCCATCAGTACAGGGGGGAACACTGAAGCTTTCTTT. Its protein is CAISTGGNTEAFF.

The chain is built from TRBV4-2 and TRBJ1-1; TRBD1 might be the D (6 bases). V was pared by 0 bases and J by 3 bases, with 11 bases between. The CDR3 runs to 15 residues. CDR1 is LGHNA, CDR2 YNFKEQ, per germline. The CDR3 sequence is CASSQDRGRDTEAFF. Written as DNA, the CDR3 is TGTGCCAGCAGCCAAGACAGGGGCAGGGACACTGAAGCTTTCTTT.

J is TRBJ1-6 and V is TRBV19, with 8 bases lining up with TRBD1. The CDR3 loop spans 15 amino acids. Germline assignment: CDR1 LNHDA and CDR2 SQIVND (reference sequence). V dropped 3 bases and J dropped 9; count of bases not matched to a gene: 7. CDR3: CASSIVQGAGSPLHF. DNA for the CDR3: TGTGCCAGTAGTATTGTTCAGGGGGCCGGTTCACCCCTCCACTTT.

The chain has TRBV30 and TRBJ1-3, with D uncertain. Germline-derived CDR1 and CDR2 are GTSNPN and SVGIG (reference sequence). This CDR3 has 13 amino acids. V was cut by 3 bases and J by 0 bases, with 6 bases left in between. The CDR3 bases are TGTGCCTGGAGGGTGAGCTCTGGAAACACCATATATTTT. It translates to CAWRVSSGNTIYF.

The chain is built from TRBV19 and TRBJ2-5, with 9 bases lining up with TRBD1. The CDR3 runs 15 residues. Trimming at V came to 8 bases and at J to 5 bases, leaving 12 bases not matched to a gene. CDR1 is LNHDA and CDR2 is SQIVND in the germline V gene (reference sequence). The CDR3 DNA reads TGTGCCAGTGCCGTTGGGACAGGGTCTGGTGAGACCCAGTACTTC. Protein sequence: CASAVGTGSGETQYF.

The genes are TRBV19 and TRBJ2-1, with TRBD2 identical over 8 bases. Trimming took 2 bases from V and 5 from J; bases not matched to a gene: 5. The CDR3 runs 15 residues. In germline, CDR1 is LNHDA, CDR2 SQIVND (reference sequence). The CDR3: CASSIRTSGNNEQFF. CDR3 bases: TGTGCCAGTAGTATAAGAACTAGCGGAAACAATGAGCAGTTCTTC.

This clone was seen only a few times. The V call is TRBV6-1, the J call TRBJ2-1; maybe TRBD1 (6 bases). Germline CDR1 and CDR2: MNHNS and SASEGT. Trimming pared 2 bases from V and 9 bases from J, leaving 17 bases between. The CDR3 loop spans 15 amino acids. This CDR3 is CASSESWAGEREQFF. The CDR3, as DNA: TGTGCCAGCAGTGAAAGTTGGGCAGGGGAACGTGAGCAGTTCTTC.

The V and J genes are TRBV27 and TRBJ2-7, with D unclear. In germline, CDR1 is MNHEY, CDR2 SMNVEV (reference sequence). CDR3 length equals 16 residues. The V gene lost 0 bases and the J gene lost 3 bases, with 15 bases spanning the gap. CDR3: CASSLSAGDLNYEQYF. The DNA for the CDR3 is TGTGCCAGCAGTTTATCGGCAGGTGACCTTAACTACGAGCAGTACTTC.

This clone has more than one count but fewer than ten. The chain couples TRBV20-1 to TRBJ2-1; D is undetermined. Germline V gene lookup returns CDR1 DFQATT and CDR2 SNEGSKA (reference sequence). This CDR3 has 11 residues. CDR3 nucleotides: TGCAGGCCGGTAAGATACAATGAGCAGTTCTTC. This translates into CRPVRYNEQFF.

V usage is TRBV6-5 and J usage is TRBJ2-3; 9 positions agree with TRBD2. Germline CDR1 is MNHEY and CDR2 is SVGAGI. The CDR3 runs 15 residues. With 6 bases clipped from V and 4 bases from J, the junction kept 8 bases outside the gene matches. The CDR3 spells CASSLSGSPPDTQYF. CDR3 sequence (DNA): TGTGCCAGCAGCCTTAGCGGGAGCCCCCCAGATACGCAGTATTTT.

A few counts support this clone. The rearrangement links TRBV7-3 to TRBJ2-7, with a possible D match to TRBD1 (6 bases). With 5 bases removed from V and 5 bases from J, the gap between germline ends came to 19 bases. The CDR3 loop spans 15 amino acids. CDR1 is SGHTA and CDR2 is FQGTGA in the germline V gene. CDR3 sequence: CASSPENRDKDEQYF. For the CDR3, the DNA is TGTGCCAGCAGCCCCGAAAACAGGGACAAGGACGAGCAGTACTTC.

The chain has TRBV18 and TRBJ1-3, with TRBD1 identical over 7 bases. The germline gives CDR1 KGHSH, CDR2 LQKENI. The CDR3 contains 18 residues. The V segment lost 1 base and the J segment 0 bases; nucleotides outside the gene matches: 9. The CDR3 DNA sequence: TGTGCCAGCTCACCACAGTCGGGACAGATTTACTCTGGAAACACCATATATTTT. Encoded protein: CASSPQSGQIYSGNTIYF.

This clone was recorded only once. V gene TRBV5-1 combines with J gene TRBJ2-3; tentative D call: TRBD2 (6 bases). CDR3 length: 15 amino acids. CDR1 and CDR2 (germline): SGHRS, YFSETQ. The V end lost 1 base, the J end lost 1 base, and 10 bases lay between the germline ends. CDR3 DNA sequence: TGCGCCAGCAGCTTGTGGGGGGACCGCACAGATACGCAGTATTTT. This codes for CASSLWGDRTDTQYF.

This clone was detected many times. This sequence joins TRBV6-5 and TRBJ2-3; D is perhaps TRBD2 (6 bases). Between the trimmed V and J ends, which lost 6 bases and 2 bases, there was a span of 9 bases. The CDR3 sequence is 13 residues long. Germline V gene data show CDR1 as MNHEY and CDR2 as SVGAGI. The CDR3 DNA is TGTGCCAGCAGCCGGGGGTTCACAGATACGCAGTATTTT. This codes for CASSRGFTDTQYF.